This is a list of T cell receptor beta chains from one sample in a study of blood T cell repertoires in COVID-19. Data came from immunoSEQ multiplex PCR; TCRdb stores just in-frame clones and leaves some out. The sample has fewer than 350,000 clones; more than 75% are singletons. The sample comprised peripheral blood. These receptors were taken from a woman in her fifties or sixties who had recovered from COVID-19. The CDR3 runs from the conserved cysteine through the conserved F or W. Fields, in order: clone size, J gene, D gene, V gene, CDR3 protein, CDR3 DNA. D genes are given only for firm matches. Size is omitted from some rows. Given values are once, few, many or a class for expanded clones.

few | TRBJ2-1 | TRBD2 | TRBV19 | CASRTGTSGGPRFF | TGTGCCAGTAGGACCGGGACTAGCGGGGGCCCTCGGTTCTTC
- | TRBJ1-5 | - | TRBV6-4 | CASSTGLGAPQHF | TGTGCCAGCAGCACAGGGCTGGGGGCGCCCCAGCATTTT
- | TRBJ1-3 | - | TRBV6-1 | CASSEAQGAGNTIYF | TGTGCCAGCAGTGAAGCGCAAGGGGCAGGGAACACCATATATTTT
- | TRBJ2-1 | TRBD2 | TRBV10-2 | CASSPSGGYNEQFF | TGCGCCAGCAGCCCTAGCGGGGGATACAATGAGCAGTTCTTC
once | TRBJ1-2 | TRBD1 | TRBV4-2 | CASSINRGDYGYTF | TGTGCCAGCAGCATAAACAGGGGCGACTATGGCTACACCTTC
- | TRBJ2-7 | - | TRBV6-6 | CASSGVGSSYEQYF | TGTGCCAGCAGCGGGGTGGGGAGCTCCTACGAGCAGTACTTC
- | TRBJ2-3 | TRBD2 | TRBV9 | CASSVFSGGATDTQYF | TGTGCCAGCAGCGTCTTTAGCGGGGGAGCCACAGATACGCAGTATTTT
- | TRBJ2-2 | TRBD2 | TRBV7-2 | CASSFSGATGELFF | TGTGCCAGCAGCTTTAGCGGGGCCACCGGGGAGCTGTTTTTT
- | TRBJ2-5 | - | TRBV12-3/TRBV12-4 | CASRQGMETQYF | TGTGCCAGCAGACAGGGTATGGAGACCCAGTACTTC
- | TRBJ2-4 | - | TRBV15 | CATSTRAQNIQYF | TGTGCCACCAGCACGAGAGCCCAAAACATTCAGTACTTC
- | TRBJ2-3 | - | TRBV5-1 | CASKGGASTDTQYF | TGCGCCAGCAAAGGGGGGGCTAGCACAGATACGCAGTATTTT
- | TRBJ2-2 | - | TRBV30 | CAWSFMGEELFF | TGTGCCTGGAGTTTTATGGGCGAGGAGCTGTTTTTT
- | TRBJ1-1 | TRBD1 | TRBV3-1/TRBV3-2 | CASSQGTGGLTAFF | TGTGCCAGCAGCCAAGGGACAGGGGGACTCACCGCTTTCTTT
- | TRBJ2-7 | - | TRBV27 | CASSSVGGEQYF | TGTGCCAGCAGTTCCGTAGGCGGCGAGCAGTACTTC
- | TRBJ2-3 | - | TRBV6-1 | CASSEATGVGPDTQYF | TGTGCCAGCAGTGAAGCGACGGGAGTAGGTCCAGATACGCAGTATTTT
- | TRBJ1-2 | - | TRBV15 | CATSTDTGRNGYTF | TGTGCCACCAGCACTGATACGGGGAGAAATGGCTACACCTTC
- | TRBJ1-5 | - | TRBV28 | CASSFTDQPQHF | TGTGCCAGCAGTTTCACGGATCAGCCCCAGCATTTT
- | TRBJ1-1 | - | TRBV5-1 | CASSMTAVNTEAFF | TGCGCCAGCAGCATGACAGCCGTGAACACTGAAGCTTTCTTT
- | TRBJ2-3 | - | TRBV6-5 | CASSRTGREDTQYF | TGTGCCAGCTCGCGGACAGGGAGGGAAGATACGCAGTATTTT
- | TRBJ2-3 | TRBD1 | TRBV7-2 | CASSHRPGTGGGTDTQYF | TGTGCCAGCAGCCACCGCCCCGGGACAGGGGGAGGGACAGATACGCAGTATTTT
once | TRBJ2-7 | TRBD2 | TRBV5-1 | CASSLTLAGSYEQYF | TGCGCCAGCAGCCTAACTCTAGCGGGATCCTACGAGCAGTACTTC
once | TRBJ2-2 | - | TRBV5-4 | CASSIKAGAAGELFF | TGTGCCAGCAGCATAAAGGCAGGGGCCGCCGGGGAGCTGTTTTTT
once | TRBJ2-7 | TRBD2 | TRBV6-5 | CASLFSGTYEQYF | TGTGCCAGCTTATTTAGCGGGACCTACGAGCAGTACTTC
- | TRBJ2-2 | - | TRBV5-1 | CASSLARERVHTGELFF | TGCGCCAGCAGCTTGGCCCGGGAGAGGGTTCACACCGGGGAGCTGTTTTTT
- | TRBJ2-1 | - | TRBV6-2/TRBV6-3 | CASSRRINEQFF | TGTGCCAGCAGTCGCAGAATTAATGAGCAGTTCTTC
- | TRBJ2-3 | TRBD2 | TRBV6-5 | CASSYYIAGVRDTQYF | TGTGCCAGCAGTTACTACATAGCGGGAGTCAGAGATACGCAGTATTTT
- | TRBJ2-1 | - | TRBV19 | CASTPTSWGLNEQFF | TGTGCCAGTACGCCTACTAGCTGGGGACTCAATGAGCAGTTCTTC
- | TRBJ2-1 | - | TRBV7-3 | CASSLTRGSYNEQFF | TGTGCCAGCAGCTTAACCAGAGGCAGCTACAATGAGCAGTTCTTC
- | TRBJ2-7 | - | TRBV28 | CASSFGSYEQYF | TGTGCCAGCAGTTTCGGGTCCTACGAGCAGTACTTC
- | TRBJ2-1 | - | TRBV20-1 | CSARGDNEQFF | TGCAGTGCTAGAGGAGACAATGAGCAGTTCTTC
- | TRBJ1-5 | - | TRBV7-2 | CASSLVGGNQPQHF | TGTGCCAGCAGCTTAGTAGGGGGTAATCAGCCCCAGCATTTT
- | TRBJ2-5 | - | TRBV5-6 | CASSWGPQVLPKETQYF | TGTGCCAGCAGCTGGGGGCCACAGGTGCTACCTAAAGAGACCCAGTACTTC
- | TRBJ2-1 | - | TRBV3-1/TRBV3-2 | CASSQDSSQTYNEQFF | TGTGCCAGCAGCCAAGATAGCAGCCAAACCTACAATGAGCAGTTCTTC
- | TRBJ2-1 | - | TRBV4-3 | CASSQGVAASGGEQFF | TGCGCCAGCAGCCAAGGTGTAGCGGCGAGTGGAGGTGAGCAGTTCTTC
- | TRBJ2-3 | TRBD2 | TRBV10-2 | CASCQRIGGTDTQYF | TGCGCCAGCTGCCAGCGAATCGGGGGGACAGATACGCAGTATTTT
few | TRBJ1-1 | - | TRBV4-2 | CASSRIPGDSEAFF | TGTGCCAGCAGCCGCATACCAGGGGATTCTGAAGCTTTCTTT
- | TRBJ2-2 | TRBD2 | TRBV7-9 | CASSPGLAGDTGELFF | TGTGCCAGCAGCCCCGGACTAGCGGGGGACACCGGGGAGCTGTTTTTT
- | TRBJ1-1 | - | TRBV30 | CAWIPSEGLNTEAFF | TGTGCCTGGATCCCCAGTGAGGGCCTGAACACTGAAGCTTTCTTT
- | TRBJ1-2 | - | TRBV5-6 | CASSLAGVRYTF | TGTGCCAGCAGCTTGGCGGGGGTCCGCTACACCTTC
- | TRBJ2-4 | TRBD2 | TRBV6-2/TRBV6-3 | CASSYPGGAKNIQYF | TGTGCCAGCAGTTATCCGGGAGGAGCCAAAAACATTCAGTACTTC
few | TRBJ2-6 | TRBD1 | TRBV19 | CASSMGTGGSGANVLTF | TGTGCCAGTAGTATGGGGACAGGTGGCTCTGGGGCCAACGTCCTGACTTTC
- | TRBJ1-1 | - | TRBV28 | CASSLPHTEAFF | TGTGCCAGCAGTCTTCCCCACACTGAAGCTTTCTTT
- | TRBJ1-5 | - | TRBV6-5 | CASGRGHSAPQHF | TGTGCCAGCGGTCGCGGACACTCAGCGCCCCAGCATTTT
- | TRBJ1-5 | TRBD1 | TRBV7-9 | CASSLDRGNQPQHF | TGTGCCAGCAGCCTGGACAGGGGAAATCAGCCCCAGCATTTT
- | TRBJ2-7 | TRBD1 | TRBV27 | CASSQGQGAREQYF | TGTGCCAGCAGTCAGGGACAGGGGGCTCGCGAGCAGTACTTC
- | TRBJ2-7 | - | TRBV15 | CATSRGRGQHYEQYF | TGTGCCACCAGCAGAGGGAGGGGACAGCACTACGAGCAGTACTTC
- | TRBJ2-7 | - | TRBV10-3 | CAISGGTVAYEQYF | TGTGCCATCAGTGGTGGGACTGTGGCCTACGAGCAGTACTTC